Listed below are T cell receptor beta chains from one sample, sequenced in a study of T cell repertoires in aging, cancer and after chemotherapy. TCRdb re-analysed the multiplex PCR reads in MiXCR, keeping a single row per CDR3 protein. The sample includes a few thousand distinct CDR3 sequences, 45% to 75% of them seen just once. Sample: blood. These receptors originate from a human donor with a blood cancer. CDR3s include the opening cysteine and the closing phenylalanine or tryptophan. The D gene is left open where the match is weak. Clone size appears in some rows only: once, few, many, or a class for an expanded clone.

abundance	v_gene	j_gene	d_gene	CDR3aa	CDR3nt
once	TRBV5-6	TRBJ2-1	-	CASSAGPEQFF	TGTGCCAGCAGCGCGGGCCCGGAGCAGTTCTTC
-	TRBV6-5	TRBJ1-1	-	CASSYVGEWNTEAFF	TGTGCCAGCAGTTACGTCGGGGAGTGGAACACTGAAGCTTTCTTT
-	TRBV6-2/TRBV6-3	TRBJ1-3	-	CASSASMLGSGNTIYF	TGTGCCAGCAGTGCCTCCATGCTCGGGTCTGGAAACACCATATATTTT
-	TRBV7-6	TRBJ2-6	TRBD2	CASSWGGSGANVLTF	TGTGCCAGCAGCTGGGGAGGGTCTGGGGCCAACGTCCTGACTTTC
once	TRBV12-3/TRBV12-4	TRBJ1-1	-	CASRRILLTEAFF	TGTGCCAGCAGAAGAATCCTACTCACTGAAGCTTTCTTT
few	TRBV30	TRBJ2-5	TRBD2	CAWSAAGGPAQYF	TGTGCCTGGAGTGCCGCGGGAGGGCCCGCCCAGTACTTC
-	TRBV6-5	TRBJ1-4	-	CASSSQGALGKLFF	TGTGCCAGCAGTAGCCAAGGGGCCTTAGGAAAACTGTTTTTT
-	TRBV7-2	TRBJ2-3	-	CASSLVVTDTQYF	TGTGCCAGCAGCTTAGTCGTCACAGATACGCAGTATTTT
-	TRBV30	TRBJ1-2	-	CAWSAGPTHYTF	TGTGCCTGGAGTGCCGGACCGACACACTACACCTTC
once	TRBV12-3/TRBV12-4	TRBJ1-1	-	CASSGYGDMNTEAFF	TGTGCCAGCAGTGGGTACGGCGACATGAACACTGAAGCTTTCTTT
-	TRBV6-5	TRBJ2-2	-	CASTHRDGLVGELFF	TGTGCCAGCACCCACCGGGACGGATTGGTCGGGGAGCTGTTTTTT
few	TRBV19	TRBJ2-2	-	CATATGPVGTGELFF	TGTGCCACCGCAACAGGGCCGGTGGGAACCGGGGAGCTGTTTTTT
-	TRBV30	TRBJ1-5	TRBD1	CAWADRGRGNQPQHF	TGTGCCTGGGCCGACAGGGGAAGGGGCAATCAGCCCCAGCATTTT
-	TRBV20-1	TRBJ2-7	TRBD2	CSAREPAGGPSHEQYF	TGCAGTGCTAGAGAACCAGCGGGAGGGCCTTCCCACGAGCAGTACTTC
-	TRBV20-1	TRBJ2-7	-	CSARPVTYEQYF	TGCAGTGCACGGCCAGTAACCTACGAGCAGTACTTC
-	TRBV30	TRBJ1-1	-	CAWDARGRNTEAFF	TGTGCCTGGGATGCAAGGGGAAGGAACACTGAAGCTTTCTTT
few	TRBV30	TRBJ1-2	-	CACSTGGGYGYTF	TGTGCCTGTTCGACGGGGGGCGGCTATGGCTACACCTTC
large	TRBV15	TRBJ2-3	TRBD1	CATSTQDRGPDTQYF	TGTGCCACCAGCACCCAGGACAGGGGTCCAGATACGCAGTATTTT
-	TRBV12-3/TRBV12-4	TRBJ2-1	TRBD2	CASSFSAGGLDEQFF	TGTGCCAGCAGTTTTAGCGCGGGGGGGCTTGATGAGCAGTTCTTC
-	TRBV20-1	TRBJ1-6	TRBD1	CSASRDRNSPLHF	TGCAGTGCTAGCCGGGACAGAAATTCACCCCTCCACTTT